The 4 T cell receptor beta chains listed next were all sequenced from one sample in a study of T cells in Graves' hyperthyroidism and ophthalmopathy. Amplified TCR beta CDR3 regions came from RNA transcripts. Using the HTBI primer set, a first-round RT-PCR was run on the TCR CDR3. TCRdb passed the multiplex PCR reads through MiXCR, listing each CDR3 protein once. The repertoire holds about 640,000 distinct CDR3 sequences, with less than 25% as singletons. Specimen: blood. The receptors originated from a man aged 25 to 40 with Graves' ophthalmopathy.

The CDR3 sequence: CASRRYEGTEAFF. As DNA, the CDR3 is TGTGCCAGCAGGAGGTATGAGGGCACTGAAGCTTTCTTT. The chain has TRBV6-2 or TRBV6-3 and TRBJ1-1; D unclear. Germline CDR1 MNHEY, CDR2 SVGEGT. The germline V and J ends were trimmed by 6 bases and 4 bases, with 12 bases remaining between them. This CDR3 comprises 13 residues.

This clonotype was observed a few times. The V and J genes are TRBV2 and TRBJ2-3; D perhaps matches TRBD2 (6 bases). This CDR3 has 15 amino acids. Germline lookup yields CDR1 SNHLY and CDR2 FYNNEI. The V end was cut by 5 bases, the J end by 0 bases, with 12 bases between. CDR3 in amino acids: CASSRRETSTDTQYF. The CDR3 region has the DNA TGTGCCAGCAGTCGCCGGGAGACAAGCACAGATACGCAGTATTTT.

The V gene is TRBV6-2 or TRBV6-3, the J gene TRBJ2-3; D possibly uses TRBD1 or TRBD2 (6 bases each). V lost 5 bases to trimming and J lost 4 bases, with 19 bases between them. Germline CDR1 reads MNHEY; CDR2 reads SVGEGT. The CDR3 is 16 residues long. The CDR3 region has the DNA TGTGCCAGCAGTCCCGGGGGCAGACCAAAGGCAGATACGCAGTATTTT. Amino acid sequence: CASSPGGRPKADTQYF.

This clonotype showed up many times. The V and J genes are TRBV7-2 and TRBJ2-7, with no clear D. V gave up 1 base and J gave up 1 base, with 8 bases separating them. The germline V gene has CDR1 SGHTA and CDR2 FQGNSA. This CDR3 comprises 14 residues. The CDR3 DNA follows: TGTGCCAGCAGCTTAGATTTAGGGTCCTACGAGCAGTACTTC. Translating gives CASSLDLGSYEQYF.